This note documents a single TCR beta chain sequence. The data belong to a study of cytomegalovirus exposure and HLA in healthy donors. At the level of the study: Roughly 80 million unique TCRs from HLA-typed donors were held in an early data release.

CDR3 length: 21 residues. The PCR ran on 60 Vbeta and 13 Jbeta primers. Libraries were prepared by immunoSEQ multiplex PCR; TCRdb keeps only in-frame clonotypes and omits some of them. The sample has under 200,000 clones; over 70% are singletons. This clonotype originated in a man aged 35-49 years in good health and CMV-seronegative. Input material: PBMCs. The genes are TRBV21-1 and TRBJ2-2; TRBD1 is the table's D call, not checked against the DNA. TRBV21-1 counts as a pseudogene. CDR3 region: CASSKLNALRGRFTNTGELFF. The CDR3 bases are TGTGCCAGCAGCAAACTGAACGCCCTAAGGGGGCGATTTACGAACACCGGGGAGCTGTTTTTT.